This TCR beta chain was identified in a study of T cell responses to AZD1222 COVID-19 vaccine. Study details: Second-dose recipients at about 4 or about 12 weeks were treated as one pooled group.

Between the trimmed V and J ends, which lost 7 bases and 1 base, there was a span of 15 bases. This CDR3 comprises 15 residues. Germline CDR1 is LNHDA and CDR2 is SQIVND (reference sequence). Whole-study findings and limits: The span of vaccine-associated CD4 TCRs extended across spike, with dominance at 160-218 and 743-854. Spike-specific TCR breadth and depth rose after two AZD1222 doses.

Sequenced by immunoSEQ multiplex PCR; TCRdb stores in-frame clones only, minus some. The sample holds more than 150,000 clones, approximately 92% seen once. With regard to this clone: Antigen specificity is unknown.

The specimen was peripheral blood, collected on day 0 of AZD1222 vaccination. J is TRBJ2-3 and V is TRBV19, with TRBD2 as a possible D gene (6 bases). The receptor comes from an adult in good health. The CDR3 sequence is CASTQGGWGTDTQYF. CDR3 nucleotide sequence: TGTGCCAGTACTCAGGGAGGTTGGGGCACAGATACGCAGTATTTT.